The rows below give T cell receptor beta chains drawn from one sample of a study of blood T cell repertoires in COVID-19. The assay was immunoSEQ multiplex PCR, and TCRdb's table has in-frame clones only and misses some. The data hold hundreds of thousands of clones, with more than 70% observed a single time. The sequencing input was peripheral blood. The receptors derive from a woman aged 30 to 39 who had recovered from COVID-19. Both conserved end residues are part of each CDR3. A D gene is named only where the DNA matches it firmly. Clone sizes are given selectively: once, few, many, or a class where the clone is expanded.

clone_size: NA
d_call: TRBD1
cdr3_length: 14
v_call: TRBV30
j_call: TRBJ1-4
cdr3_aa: CAWSVQGVREKLFF
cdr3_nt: TGTGCCTGGAGTGTACAGGGGGTGCGGGAAAAACTGTTTTTT

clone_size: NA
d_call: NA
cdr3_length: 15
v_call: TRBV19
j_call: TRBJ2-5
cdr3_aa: CASSLPSGGQETQYF
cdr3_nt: TGTGCCAGTAGTCTGCCGTCCGGGGGCCAAGAGACCCAGTACTTC

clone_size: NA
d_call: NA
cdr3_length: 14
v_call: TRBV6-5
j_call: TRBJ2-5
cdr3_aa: CASRLGGPQETQYF
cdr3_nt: TGTGCCAGCAGACTTGGTGGGCCCCAGGAGACCCAGTACTTC

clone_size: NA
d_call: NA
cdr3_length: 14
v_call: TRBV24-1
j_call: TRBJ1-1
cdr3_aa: CATSARTLSTEAFF
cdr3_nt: TGTGCCACCAGTGCCCGGACACTGAGCACTGAAGCTTTCTTT

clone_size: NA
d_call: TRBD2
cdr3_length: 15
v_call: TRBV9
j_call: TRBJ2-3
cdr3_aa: CASSGSGVLRDTQYF
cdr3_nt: TGTGCCAGCAGCGGTAGCGGGGTCCTTCGGGATACGCAGTATTTT

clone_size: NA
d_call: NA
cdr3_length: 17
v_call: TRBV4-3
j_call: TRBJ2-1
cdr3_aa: CASSQDIGGRVYNEQFF
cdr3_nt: TGCGCCAGCAGCCAAGATATCGGGGGAAGGGTATACAATGAGCAGTTCTTC

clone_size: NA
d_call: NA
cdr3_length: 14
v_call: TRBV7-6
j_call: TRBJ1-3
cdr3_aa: CASSPQGGGNTIYF
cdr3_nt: TGTGCCAGCAGCCCTCAAGGCGGTGGAAACACCATATATTTT

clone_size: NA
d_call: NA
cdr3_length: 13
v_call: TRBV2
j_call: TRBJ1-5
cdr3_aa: CASSDAYSRAQHF
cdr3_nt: TGTGCCAGCAGTGATGCTTATAGCAGGGCCCAGCATTTT

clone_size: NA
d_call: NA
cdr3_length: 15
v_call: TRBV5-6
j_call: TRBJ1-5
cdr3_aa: CASSPGVSSNQPQHF
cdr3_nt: TGTGCCAGCAGCCCAGGGGTCTCTAGCAATCAGCCCCAGCATTTT

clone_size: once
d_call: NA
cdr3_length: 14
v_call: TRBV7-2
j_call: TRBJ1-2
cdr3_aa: CASSSLYRDHGYTF
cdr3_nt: TGTGCCAGCAGCTCCCTGTACAGGGACCATGGCTACACCTTC

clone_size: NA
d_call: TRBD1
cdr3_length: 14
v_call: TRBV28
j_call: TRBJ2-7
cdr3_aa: CASSSWTGIHEQYF
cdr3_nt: TGTGCCAGCAGTTCATGGACAGGGATCCACGAGCAGTACTTC

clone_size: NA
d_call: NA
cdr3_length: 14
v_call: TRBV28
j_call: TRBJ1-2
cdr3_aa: CASSLPGTPYGYTF
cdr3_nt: TGTGCCAGCAGTTTGCCGGGTACACCGTATGGCTACACCTTC

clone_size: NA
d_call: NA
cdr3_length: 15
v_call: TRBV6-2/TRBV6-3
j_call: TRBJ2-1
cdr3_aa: CASSDQGPSYNEQFF
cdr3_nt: TGTGCCAGCAGTGACCAGGGGCCCTCTTACAATGAGCAGTTCTTC

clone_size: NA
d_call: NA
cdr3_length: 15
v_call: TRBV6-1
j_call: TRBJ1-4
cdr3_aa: CASSEGERRNEKLFF
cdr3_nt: TGTGCCAGCAGTGAAGGGGAGCGGCGAAATGAAAAACTGTTTTTT

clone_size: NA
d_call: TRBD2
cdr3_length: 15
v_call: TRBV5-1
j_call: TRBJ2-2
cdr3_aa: CASSAGTSGTGELFF
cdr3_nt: TGCGCCAGCAGCGCCGGGACTAGCGGAACCGGGGAGCTGTTTTTT

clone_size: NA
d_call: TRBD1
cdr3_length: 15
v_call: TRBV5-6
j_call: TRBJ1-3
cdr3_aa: CASSPLDRAGNTIYF
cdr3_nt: TGTGCCAGCAGCCCCCTAGACAGGGCTGGAAACACCATATATTTT

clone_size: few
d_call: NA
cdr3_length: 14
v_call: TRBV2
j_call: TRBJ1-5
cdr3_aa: CASSEGGYNQPQHF
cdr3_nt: TGTGCCAGCAGTGAGGGGGGATACAATCAGCCCCAGCATTTT

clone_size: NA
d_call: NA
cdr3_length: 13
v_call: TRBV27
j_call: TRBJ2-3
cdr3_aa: CASRGASTDTQYF
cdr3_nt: TGTGCCAGCCGGGGTGCTAGCACAGATACGCAGTATTTT

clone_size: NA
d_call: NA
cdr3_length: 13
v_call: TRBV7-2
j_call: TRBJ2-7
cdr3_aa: CASSSGPSYEQYF
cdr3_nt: TGTGCCAGCAGCTCAGGGCCCTCCTACGAGCAGTACTTC

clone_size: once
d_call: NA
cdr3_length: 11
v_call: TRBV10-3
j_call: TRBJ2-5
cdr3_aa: CAISEQETQYF
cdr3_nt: TGTGCCATCTCGGAGCAAGAGACCCAGTACTTC

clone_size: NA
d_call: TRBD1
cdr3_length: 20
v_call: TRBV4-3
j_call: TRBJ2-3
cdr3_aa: CASSQDLPARGHLSTDTQYF
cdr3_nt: TGCGCCAGCAGCCAAGATCTCCCGGCCAGGGGGCATCTAAGCACAGATACGCAGTATTTT

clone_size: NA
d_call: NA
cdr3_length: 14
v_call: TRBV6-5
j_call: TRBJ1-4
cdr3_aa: CASCPRTFNEKLFF
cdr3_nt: TGTGCCAGCTGCCCCAGGACATTTAATGAAAAACTGTTTTTT

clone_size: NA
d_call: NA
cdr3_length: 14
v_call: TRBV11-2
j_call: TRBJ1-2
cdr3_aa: CASSSFRGDYGYTF
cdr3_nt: TGTGCCAGCAGCTCCTTCAGGGGTGACTATGGCTACACCTTC

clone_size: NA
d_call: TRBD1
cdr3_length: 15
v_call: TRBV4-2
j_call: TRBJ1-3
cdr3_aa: CASSRQGSSGNTIYF
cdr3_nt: TGTGCCAGCAGCCGACAGGGGAGCTCTGGAAACACCATATATTTT

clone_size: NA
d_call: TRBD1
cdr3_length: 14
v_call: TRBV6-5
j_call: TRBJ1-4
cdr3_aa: CASRMTGTAEKLFF
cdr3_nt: TGTGCCAGTCGAATGACAGGGACGGCTGAAAAACTGTTTTTT

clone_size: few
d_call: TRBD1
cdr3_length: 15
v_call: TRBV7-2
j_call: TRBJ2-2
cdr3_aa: CASSRSTGGHGELFF
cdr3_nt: TGTGCCAGCAGCCGTTCGACAGGGGGCCACGGGGAGCTGTTTTTT

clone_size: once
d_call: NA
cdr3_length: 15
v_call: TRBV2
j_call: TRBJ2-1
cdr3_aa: CASSTQGGSYNEQFF
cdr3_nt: TGTGCCAGCAGTACACAGGGTGGTTCCTACAATGAGCAGTTCTTC

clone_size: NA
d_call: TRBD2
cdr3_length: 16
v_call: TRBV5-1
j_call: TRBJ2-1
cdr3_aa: CASSSTSGVSYNEQFF
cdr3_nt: TGCGCCAGCAGCTCGACTAGCGGGGTCTCCTACAATGAGCAGTTCTTC

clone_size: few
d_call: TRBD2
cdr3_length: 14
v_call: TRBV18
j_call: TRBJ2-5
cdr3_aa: CASSPPGTRETQYF
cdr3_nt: TGTGCCAGCTCACCCCCTGGGACTAGGGAGACCCAGTACTTC

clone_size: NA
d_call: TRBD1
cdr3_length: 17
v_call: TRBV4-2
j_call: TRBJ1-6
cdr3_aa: CASSQDRVRGRVARLHF
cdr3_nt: TGTGCCAGCAGCCAAGATCGGGTCAGGGGGCGCGTAGCGCGCCTCCACTTT

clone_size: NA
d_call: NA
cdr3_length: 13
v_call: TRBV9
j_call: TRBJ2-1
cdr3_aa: CAARGQAGGVQFF
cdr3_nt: TGTGCCGCAAGAGGACAGGCCGGAGGGGTACAGTTCTTC

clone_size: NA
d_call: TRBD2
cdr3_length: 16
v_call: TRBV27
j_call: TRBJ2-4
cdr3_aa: CASSSDSGGWENIQYF
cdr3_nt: TGTGCCAGCAGTTCCGATTCCGGGGGGTGGGAAAACATTCAGTACTTC

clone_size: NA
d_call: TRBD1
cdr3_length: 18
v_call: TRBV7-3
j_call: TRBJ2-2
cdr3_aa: CASSLTNGQGLGTGELFF
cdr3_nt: TGTGCCAGCAGCTTAACGAATGGACAGGGCCTTGGCACCGGGGAGCTGTTTTTT